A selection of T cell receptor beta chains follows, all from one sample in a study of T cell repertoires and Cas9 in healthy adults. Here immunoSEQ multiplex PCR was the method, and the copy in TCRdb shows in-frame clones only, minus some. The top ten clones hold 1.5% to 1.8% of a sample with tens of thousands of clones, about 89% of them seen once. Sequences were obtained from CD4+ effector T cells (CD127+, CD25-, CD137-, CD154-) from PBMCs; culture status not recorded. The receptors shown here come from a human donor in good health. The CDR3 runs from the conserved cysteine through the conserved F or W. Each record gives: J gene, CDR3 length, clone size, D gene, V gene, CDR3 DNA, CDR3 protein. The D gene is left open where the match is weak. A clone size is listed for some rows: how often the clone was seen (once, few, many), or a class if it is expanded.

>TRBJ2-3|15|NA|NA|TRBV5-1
TGCGCCAGCAGCTTGGGGGGTACTAGCACAGATACGCAGTATTTT
CASSLGGTSTDTQYF
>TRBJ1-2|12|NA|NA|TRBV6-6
TGTGCCAACCTGGACAGTTACTATGGCTACACCTTC
CANLDSYYGYTF
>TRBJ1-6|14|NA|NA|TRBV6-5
TGTGCCAGCAGTGTGACTAACTATAATTCACCCCTCCACTTT
CASSVTNYNSPLHF
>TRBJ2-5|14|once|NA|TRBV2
TGTGCCAGCTTTACCGGGACACCGAAGGGGGCCCAGTACTTC
CASFTGTPKGAQYF
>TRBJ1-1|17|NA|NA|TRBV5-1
TGCGCCAGCAGCTTGTTAGGGGAGCCAATATGGAACACTGAAGCTTTCTTT
CASSLLGEPIWNTEAFF
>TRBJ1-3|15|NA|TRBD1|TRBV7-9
TGTGCCAGCAGCGCGACAGGGTACTCTGGAAACACCATATATTTT
CASSATGYSGNTIYF
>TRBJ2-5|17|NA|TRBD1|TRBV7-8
TGTGCCAGCAGTCTTTATTTCAACAGGGGCGTAAGGGAGACCCAGTACTTC
CASSLYFNRGVRETQYF
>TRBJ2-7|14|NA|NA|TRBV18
TGTGCCAGCTCACCACCGGGCGGTTCCTACGAGCAGTACTTC
CASSPPGGSYEQYF
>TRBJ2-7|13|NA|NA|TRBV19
TGTGCCAGTAGTTCGGACAGTACCTACGAGCAGTACTTC
CASSSDSTYEQYF
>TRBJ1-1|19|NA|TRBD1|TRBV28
TGTGCCAGCAGTTTTCACTCGTTCCGGGACAGGGGGCAGGACACTGAAGCTTTCTTT
CASSFHSFRDRGQDTEAFF
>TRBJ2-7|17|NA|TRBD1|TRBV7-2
TGTGCCAGCAGCCGGTTAAGGGGGAGACAGGGGGCGGGCGAGCAGTACTTC
CASSRLRGRQGAGEQYF
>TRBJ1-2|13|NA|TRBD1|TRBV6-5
TGTGCCAGCACCAGGGGGGCAGGAGGCGGCTACACCTTC
CASTRGAGGGYTF
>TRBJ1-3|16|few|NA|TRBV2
TGTGCCAGCAGTGTGGGTACCGCAGGGATAGGAAACACCATATATTTT
CASSVGTAGIGNTIYF
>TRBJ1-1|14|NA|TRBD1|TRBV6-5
TGTGCCAGCAGCCCCGACAGGGGATCAGGGAGGGCTTTCTTT
CASSPDRGSGRAFF
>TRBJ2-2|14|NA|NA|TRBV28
TGTGCCAGCAGTTTCAGGCCCAACACCGGGGAGCTGTTTTTT
CASSFRPNTGELFF
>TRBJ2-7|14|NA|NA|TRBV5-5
TGTGCCAGCAGCTCTGGCGGGAACTCCTACGAGCAGTACTTC
CASSSGGNSYEQYF
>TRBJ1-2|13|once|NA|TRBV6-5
TGTGCCAGCAGTTACCCCCCGGGCTCTGGCTACACCTTC
CASSYPPGSGYTF
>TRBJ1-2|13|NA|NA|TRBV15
TGTGCCACCAGCAGAGGGAGGATCTATGGCTACACCTTC
CATSRGRIYGYTF
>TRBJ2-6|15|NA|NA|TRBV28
TGTGCCAGCGCCGGGACGAGCGCCGGGGCCAACGTCCTGACTTTC
CASAGTSAGANVLTF
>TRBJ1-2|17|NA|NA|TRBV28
TGTGCCAGCAGTTTATTCGAAGGGAGGGGGGCGAGCTATGGCTACACCTTC
CASSLFEGRGASYGYTF
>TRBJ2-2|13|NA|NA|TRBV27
TGTGCCAGCAGTTTGGAGGGAGCCGGGGAGCTGTTTTTT
CASSLEGAGELFF
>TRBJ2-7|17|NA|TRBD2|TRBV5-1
TGCGCCAGCAGCTTGGCGTTGACAGCGGGATTGCCTTACGAGCAGTACTTC
CASSLALTAGLPYEQYF
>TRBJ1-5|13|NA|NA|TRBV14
TGTGCCAGCAGCCAAGATTACGGGGAGTCCCAGCATTTT
CASSQDYGESQHF
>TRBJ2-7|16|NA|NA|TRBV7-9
TGTGCCAGCAGCTTCTTCGGGCAGTGGATGACCTACGAGCAGTACTTC
CASSFFGQWMTYEQYF
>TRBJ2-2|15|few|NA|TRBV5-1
TGCGCCAGCAGCTTGGCAGGGGATAACACCGGGGAGCTGTTTTTT
CASSLAGDNTGELFF
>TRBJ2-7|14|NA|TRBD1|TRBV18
TGTGCCAGCTCCAGCGGGACAGGGGGCAGCGAGCAGTACTTC
CASSSGTGGSEQYF
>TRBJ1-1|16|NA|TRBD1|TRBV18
TGTGCCAGCTCACCACTATTGGACAGGGATGCCACTGAAGCTTTCTTT
CASSPLLDRDATEAFF
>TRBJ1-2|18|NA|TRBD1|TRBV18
TGTGCCAGCTCACCGACCTCCGGGACAGGGGGCTCTAACTATGGCTACACCTTC
CASSPTSGTGGSNYGYTF
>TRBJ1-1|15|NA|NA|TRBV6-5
TGTGCCAGCAGTGTTGAGGGGAGGATGAGCACTGAAGCTTTCTTT
CASSVEGRMSTEAFF
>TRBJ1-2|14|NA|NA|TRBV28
TGTGCCAGCAGTGCCAGGCTTACTAACTATGGCTACACCTTC
CASSARLTNYGYTF
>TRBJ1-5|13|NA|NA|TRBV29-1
TGCAGCGCCGGGGGGGATAGCAATCAGCCCCAGCATTTT
CSAGGDSNQPQHF
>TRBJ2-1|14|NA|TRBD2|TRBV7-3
TGTGCCAGCAGCAGCGGGGGGGCCTCTAATGAGCAGTTCTTC
CASSSGGASNEQFF
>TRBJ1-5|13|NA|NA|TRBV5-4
TGTGCCAGCAGCTTGGGGAGCAATCAGCCCCAGCATTTT
CASSLGSNQPQHF
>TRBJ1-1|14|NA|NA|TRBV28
TGTGCCAGCCGGACCACCCGGGTGAACACTGAAGCTTTCTTT
CASRTTRVNTEAFF
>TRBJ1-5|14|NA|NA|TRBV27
TGTGCCAGCAGTTCAGAGGGTAGGTATCAGCCCCAGCATTTT
CASSSEGRYQPQHF
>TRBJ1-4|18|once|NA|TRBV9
TGTGCCAGCAGCGGGGGAGGAGGCTTTGTGGCAACTAATGAAAAACTGTTTTTT
CASSGGGGFVATNEKLFF
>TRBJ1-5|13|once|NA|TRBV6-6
TGTGCCAGCAGTTACGCGGGGGGTCAGCCCCAGCATTTT
CASSYAGGQPQHF
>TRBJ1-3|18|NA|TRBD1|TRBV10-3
TGTGCCATCAGTGCAGACAGGGGAACTTCAAGCTCTGGAAACACCATATATTTT
CAISADRGTSSSGNTIYF
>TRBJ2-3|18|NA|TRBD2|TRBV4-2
TGTGCCAGCAGCCAAGAACTAGCGGGATACTCTAGCACAGATACGCAGTATTTT
CASSQELAGYSSTDTQYF
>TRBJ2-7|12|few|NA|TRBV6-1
TGTGCCAGCAGCCAGGACATTTACGAGCAGTACTTC
CASSQDIYEQYF
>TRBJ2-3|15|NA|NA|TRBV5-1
TGCGCCAGCTGCCTTGCGGGTGCGGTCACAGATACGCAGTATTTT
CASCLAGAVTDTQYF
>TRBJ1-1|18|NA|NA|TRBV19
TGTGCCAGTAGTCGACAACCTATTAATCCGGCGCTGAACACTGAAGCTTTCTTT
CASSRQPINPALNTEAFF
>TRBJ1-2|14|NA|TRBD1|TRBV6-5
TGTGCCAGCAGATCAGGACAGGGCAACTATGGCTACACCTTC
CASRSGQGNYGYTF
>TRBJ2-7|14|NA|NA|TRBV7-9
TGTGCCAGCAGCTTAGGTACTGGGGGTTCCAGGCAGTACTTC
CASSLGTGGSRQYF
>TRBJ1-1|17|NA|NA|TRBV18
TGTGCCAGCTCACTGGGGCAGGGTGGGGCCATGAACACTGAAGCTTTCTTT
CASSLGQGGAMNTEAFF
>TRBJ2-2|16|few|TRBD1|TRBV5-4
TGTGCCAGCAGCTTGGGAGGGGGCAGTATCACCGGGGAGCTGTTTTTT
CASSLGGGSITGELFF
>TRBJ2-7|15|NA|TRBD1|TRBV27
TGTGCCAGCAGTACCCGGGACAGGGGGTTTGCCGAGCAGTACTTC
CASSTRDRGFAEQYF
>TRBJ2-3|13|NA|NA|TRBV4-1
TGCGCCGCTAGTCCGTCCCCCCGAGATACGCAGTATTTT
CAASPSPRDTQYF
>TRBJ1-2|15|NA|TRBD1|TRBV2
TGTGCCAGCAGTATTCTACAGGGGTCTAACTATGGCTACACCTTC
CASSILQGSNYGYTF
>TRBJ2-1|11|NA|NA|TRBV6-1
TGTGCCAGCAGTCACGGGACTGAGCAGTTCTTC
CASSHGTEQFF
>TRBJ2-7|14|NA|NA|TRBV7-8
TGTGCCAGCAGCGTTTCGGGGGTCTCCTACGAGCAGTACTTC
CASSVSGVSYEQYF
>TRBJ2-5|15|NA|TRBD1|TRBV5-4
TGTGCCAGCAGCTCCGGGACAGGGTACCAAGAGACCCAGTACTTC
CASSSGTGYQETQYF
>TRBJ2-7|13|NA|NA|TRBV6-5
TGTGCCAGCAGTCAGGGGTGGTACTACGAGCAGTACTTC
CASSQGWYYEQYF
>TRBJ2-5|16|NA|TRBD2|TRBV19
TGTGCCAGTAGTATCGGTGGGCGGGGGGACTCAGAGACCCAGTACTTC
CASSIGGRGDSETQYF